These 22 T cell receptor beta chains originate from one sample sequenced in a study of control samples from healthy donors and cancer patients. Data came from immunoSEQ multiplex PCR; TCRdb stores just in-frame clones and leaves some out. The sample carries tens of thousands of clones, 90% to 95% recorded once. The specimen sequenced was blood. These receptors originate from a man aged 25 to 40 in good health.

The CDR3 bases are TGTGCCAGCAGCTTGGGGGGTACCTCCTACGAGCAGTACTTC. Protein: CASSLGGTSYEQYF. The rearrangement uses TRBV7-3 and TRBJ2-7, with D tentatively TRBD2 (6 bases). The germline gives CDR1 SGHTA, CDR2 FQGTGA. The V and J ends lost 3 bases and 0 bases respectively, with 9 bases between them. The CDR3 loop spans 14 amino acids.

The rearrangement links TRBV6-2 or TRBV6-3 to TRBJ2-4; tentative D call: TRBD1 (5 bases). The CDR3 is 15 amino acids. Germline V CDR1 and CDR2: MNHEY, SVGEGT. Trimming stripped 5 bases from V and 0 bases from J, with 11 bases between. Here the CDR3 reads CASSRQQIAKNIQYF. Here the CDR3 DNA reads TGTGCCAGCAGTCGACAGCAAATAGCCAAAAACATTCAGTACTTC.

The chain is built from TRBV12-3 or TRBV12-4 and TRBJ2-1; D might be TRBD2 (5 bases). CDR3 length: 13 residues. Trimming stripped 4 bases from V and 7 bases from J, with 11 bases between. The CDR3 DNA sequence: TGTGCCAGCAGTTCACTAGGGAGAAATGAGCAGTTCTTC. Amino acid sequence: CASSSLGRNEQFF.

The rearrangement joins TRBV5-6 to TRBJ1-4, with D maybe TRBD1 (5 bases). V lost 4 bases and J lost 0, with 13 bases in between. The CDR3 covers 16 residues. Germline V lookup: CDR1 SGHDT, CDR2 YYEEEE. CDR3 protein: CASSKRIGATNEKLFF. DNA for the CDR3: TGTGCCAGCAGCAAGCGCATAGGGGCAACTAATGAAAAACTGTTTTTT.

This clone has a handful of counts. The chain employs TRBV19 and TRBJ1-5; 7 bases are a match to TRBD1. Germline values: CDR1 LNHDA, CDR2 SQIVND (reference sequence). The CDR3 spans 16 residues. The V and J ends lost 0 bases and 7 bases, in that order; junction bases with no gene match: 9. DNA of the CDR3: TGTGCCAGTAGTATAGAACCCGACAGGGTCGGACAGCCCCAGCATTTT. This codes for CASSIEPDRVGQPQHF.

The gene calls are TRBV20-1 and TRBJ2-5; TRBD2 is a possible D gene (5 bases). Between the trimmed V and J ends, which lost 6 bases and 5 bases, there was a span of 10 bases. The CDR3 length is 11 residues. In germline, CDR1 is DFQATT, CDR2 SNEGSKA (reference sequence). CDR3 residues: CSAARGETQYF. For the CDR3, the DNA is TGCAGTGCGGCCAGAGGGGAGACCCAGTACTTC.

CDR3 nucleotide sequence: TGTGCCAGCAGCCAGGACAGTTTAAATCAGCCCCAGCATTTT. Translated, it gives CASSQDSLNQPQHF. This chain connects TRBV7-2 to TRBJ1-5, with D possibly being TRBD1 (6 bases). Looked up from germline, CDR1 is SGHTA and CDR2 is FQGNSA. The CDR3 covers 14 residues. Trimming took off 5 bases at V and 4 bases at J, with 12 bases between the two ends.

The chain is built from TRBV4-1 and TRBJ2-7; TRBD2 might be the D (6 bases). The CDR3 runs 16 residues. With 4 bases removed from V and 1 base from J, the gap between germline ends came to 17 bases. Germline values: CDR1 MGHRA, CDR2 YSYEKL. CDR3: CASSLLRGLESYEQYF. The CDR3 DNA sequence: TGCGCCAGCAGCCTACTCCGGGGACTGGAGTCCTACGAGCAGTACTTC.

The rearrangement links TRBV7-9 to TRBJ1-5; perhaps TRBD1 as D (6 bases). Germline V lookup: CDR1 SEHNR, CDR2 FQNEAQ (reference sequence). The V end lost 1 base, the J end lost 3 bases, and 19 bases lay between the germline ends. CDR3 length equals 18 residues. The chain's CDR3 is CASSLDRTVVGDNQPQHF. The CDR3, as DNA: TGTGCCAGCAGCTTAGACCGGACAGTCGTGGGAGACAATCAGCCCCAGCATTTT. The full variable domain, in which reference TRBV7-9 and TRBJ1-5 provide the parts outside the CDR3, is DTGVSQNPRHKITKRGQNVTFRCDPISEHNRLYWYRQTLGQGPEFLTYFQNEAQLEKSRLLSDRFSAERPKGSFSTLEIQRTEQGDSAMYLCASSLDRTVVGDNQPQHFGDGTRLSIL.

The V and J genes are TRBV3-1 (or the pseudogene TRBV3-2) and TRBJ2-3, with 7 positions matching TRBD1. Germline CDR1 and CDR2: LGHDT and YNNKEL (reference sequence). The CDR3 runs to 14 residues. V was pared by 4 bases and J by 2 bases, with 3 bases of the junction left unmatched. The CDR3 reads CASSRQGSTDTQYF. In nucleotides, the CDR3 is TGTGCCAGCAGCCGACAGGGCTCCACAGATACGCAGTATTTT.

This CDR3 is CASSSGDRAEKLFF. CDR3 in DNA: TGTGCCAGCAGTTCCGGGGACAGGGCTGAAAAACTGTTTTTT. The chain has TRBV5-5 and TRBJ1-4; 9 positions match TRBD1. The CDR3 loop spans 14 amino acids. Germline V gene data show CDR1 as SGHKS and CDR2 as YYEKEE (reference sequence). Trimming cost V 5 bases and J 7 bases; bases outside gene matches: 6.

This chain uses TRBV7-8 with TRBJ1-1; 7 positions match TRBD1. Losses at the gene ends were 4 bases for V and 1 base for J; bases not matched to a gene: 6. The CDR3 is 15 amino acids. Germline CDR1 reads SGHVS; CDR2 reads FQNEAQ. Written as DNA, the CDR3 is TGTGCCAGCAGCTCGGACAGGCCGCGGAACACTGAAGCTTTCTTT. It specifies CASSSDRPRNTEAFF.

DNA of the CDR3: TGTGCCAGTAGTTTTCAGAGGGACACTGAAGCTTTCTTT. Translating gives CASSFQRDTEAFF. The chain couples TRBV19 to TRBJ1-1; D not resolved. The germline V gene encodes CDR1 LNHDA and CDR2 SQIVND (reference sequence). The CDR3 contains 13 residues. V was trimmed by 5 bases and J by 3 bases, leaving 10 bases between them.

Here the CDR3 DNA reads TGTGCCAGCAGTGAATTTGGGAAGGGACTCACTGAAGCTTTCTTT. Its translation: CASSEFGKGLTEAFF. V is TRBV6-1 and J is TRBJ1-1, with a weak D call TRBD1 (5 bases). V dropped 2 bases and J dropped 4 bases, with 14 bases sitting between them. From germline, CDR1 is MNHNS and CDR2 SASEGT. The CDR3 loop spans 15 amino acids.

The V call is TRBV2, the J call TRBJ1-2; D is ambiguous. The V gene's germline CDR1 is SNHLY and CDR2 FYNNEI. CDR3 length equals 12 residues. The ends were cut back, 7 bases at V and 7 bases at J, with 13 bases in the middle. The chain's CDR3 is CASTMTGGGYTF. The CDR3, as DNA: TGTGCCAGCACCATGACCGGAGGTGGCTACACCTTC.

The chain carries TRBV27 and TRBJ2-3, with D perhaps assigned TRBD1 or TRBD2 (5 bases each). Germline-derived CDR1 and CDR2 are MNHEY and SMNVEV (reference sequence). The V and J ends lost 7 bases and 8 bases respectively, with 25 bases between them. The CDR3 consists of 16 residues. The DNA for the CDR3 is TGTGCCAGCACTTTGGTTTGGGGGACCTCCGGTGGTACGCAGTATTTT. This gives the protein CASTLVWGTSGGTQYF.

This chain uses TRBV30 with TRBJ2-1; 11 bases match TRBD2. Trimming cost V 0 bases and J 11 bases; bases outside gene matches: 9. The germline gives CDR1 GTSNPN, CDR2 SVGIG (reference sequence). This CDR3 has 15 residues. CDR3 DNA sequence: TGTGCCTGGAGTGTACTTGGTAGCGGGGGGGCTCAGCAGTTCTTC. This sequence encodes CAWSVLGSGGAQQFF.

V gene TRBV4-3 combines with J gene TRBJ1-2; possible D gene TRBD1, 6 bases. There are 16 residues in the CDR3. The germline gives CDR1 LGHNA, CDR2 YSLEER. V dropped 0 bases and J dropped 2 bases, with 13 bases sitting between them. CDR3 sequence reads: CASSQDYRERNYGYTF. CDR3 DNA sequence: TGCGCCAGCAGCCAAGACTACAGGGAAAGAAACTATGGCTACACCTTC.

This rearrangement joins TRBV27 to TRBJ1-5, with D tentatively TRBD1 (5 bases). This CDR3 spans 15 amino acids. The germline V gene encodes CDR1 MNHEY and CDR2 SMNVEV (reference sequence). V was pared by 5 bases and J by 0 bases, with 11 bases between. CDR3 coding DNA: TGTGCCAGCAGTGAGGGGTTGTATAGCAATCAGCCCCAGCATTTT. Its protein is CASSEGLYSNQPQHF.

The chain is built from TRBV6-2 or TRBV6-3 and TRBJ2-7; TRBD1 matches 9 bases. The CDR3 is 13 residues long. CDR1 MNHEY and CDR2 SVGEGT come from the germline V gene. Losses at the gene ends were 4 bases for V and 4 bases for J; bases not matched to a gene: 2. The CDR3, as DNA: TGTGCCAGCAGTTGGACAGGGGTATACGAGCAGTACTTC. This encodes CASSWTGVYEQYF.

The chain carries TRBV19 and TRBJ1-2; D might be TRBD1 (5 bases). The CDR3 consists of 15 residues. The germline V gene has CDR1 LNHDA and CDR2 SQIVND (reference sequence). Trimming took off 3 bases at V and 4 bases at J, with 15 bases between the two ends. The CDR3 protein is CASSIVGVSIYGYTF. The CDR3 region has the DNA TGTGCCAGTAGTATCGTGGGGGTTTCGATCTATGGCTACACCTTC.

This clone is a singleton in its sample. The chain employs TRBV28 and TRBJ1-2; no definite D call. Per germline, CDR1 MDHEN and CDR2 SYDVKM. The CDR3 length is 13 residues. Trimming stripped 7 bases from V and 6 bases from J, with 15 bases between. The CDR3 region has the DNA TGTGCCAGCACCCTGAGGTGGGTAGATGGCTACACCTTC. Amino acid sequence: CASTLRWVDGYTF.